The 7 T cell receptor beta chains below come from one sample, sequenced in a study of molecular identifiers for immune sequencing clone quantification. TCRdb passed the PCR reads through MiXCR, listing each CDR3 protein once. This table holds under 800,000 distinct CDR3 sequences, roughly 23% found once. What was sequenced was naive CD8+ T cells from blood, with Jurkat cell RNA spiked in. Subset meaning: FACS-sorted CD8+CD4-CCR7+CD45RA+ naive T cells. The receptors stem from a human donor in good health. Some libraries in this study had Jurkat cell RNA spiked in.

This clonotype was counted a few times. A much more abundant neighbour one base away suggests this may be a read error. This chain connects TRBV7-9 to TRBJ2-6; maybe TRBD1 (6 bases). Germline V CDR1 and CDR2: SEHNR, FQNEAQ (reference sequence). The CDR3 loop spans 17 amino acids. The CDR3 region has the DNA TGTGTCAGCAGCATACTATCGGACAGCTCTGGGGCCAACGTCCTGACTTTC. This translates into CVSSILSDSSGANVLTF.

The chain has TRBV5-4 and TRBJ2-5; TRBD2 is a possible D gene (6 bases). Germline V gene data show CDR1 as SGHNT and CDR2 as YYREEE (reference sequence). Trimming removed 1 base from V and 3 bases from J, with 13 bases in between. CDR3 length: 15 residues. In nucleotides, the CDR3 is TGTGCCAGCAGCTTGCGTACTAGCATAGAAGAGACCCAGTACTTC. Its translation is CASSLRTSIEETQYF.

The chain combines TRBV6-2 or TRBV6-3 with TRBJ2-1; no definite D call. With 3 bases removed from V and 8 bases from J, the gap between germline ends came to 11 bases. CDR1 and CDR2 from the germline V gene are MNHEY and SVGEGT. This CDR3 region has 13 residues. The CDR3 reads CASSYVGFHEQFF. CDR3 sequence (DNA): TGTGCCAGCAGTTATGTAGGGTTTCATGAGCAGTTCTTC.

This sequence joins TRBV18 and TRBJ2-7; D is unresolved. The CDR3 is 14 residues long. V was shortened by 4 bases and J by 1 base, with 11 bases between the two germline ends. From germline, CDR1 is KGHSH and CDR2 LQKENI. The chain's CDR3 is CASSQPQLSYEQYF. In nucleotides, the CDR3 is TGTGCCAGCTCACAACCTCAACTGTCCTACGAGCAGTACTTC.

This clonotype was detected many times. The chain employs TRBV5-1 and TRBJ2-7; tentatively, D is TRBD2 (5 bases). Germline V CDR1 and CDR2: SGHRS, YFSETQ. The CDR3 has 14 amino acids. Trimming removed 2 bases from V and 2 bases from J, with 11 bases in between. The CDR3 sequence: CASSLSGSAYEQYF. Written as DNA, the CDR3 is TGCGCCAGCAGCTTAAGCGGTTCCGCCTACGAGCAGTACTTC.

This clonotype was detected ten times or more. The rearrangement links TRBV27 to TRBJ1-5, with TRBD1 identical over 7 bases. Germline CDR1 MNHEY, CDR2 SMNVEV (reference sequence). The ends lost 0 bases at V and 6 bases at J; junction bases unmatched: 5. The CDR3 has 15 amino acids. CDR3 DNA: TGTGCCAGCAGTTTATCGAGGGGGCTCTCTCAGCCCCAGCATTTT. It specifies CASSLSRGLSQPQHF.

About this clonotype itself: A much larger clone sits a single nucleotide away, making a read error possible. The V gene is TRBV4-1, the J gene TRBJ2-3; D is unclear. Germline CDR1 is MGHRA and CDR2 is YSYEKL. V was cut by 2 bases and J by 0 bases, with 12 bases left in between. CDR3 length equals 16 residues. CDR3 residues: CASSQSPWVSTDTQYF. CDR3 nucleotides: TGCGCCAGCAGCCAAAGTCCGTGGGTTAGCACAGATACGCAGTATTTT.